This T cell receptor (beta chain) was found in a study of regulatory T cells in long-lasting Graves disease. Study-wide findings and caveats: Lower TCR diversity was seen in persistent Graves' patients than in newly diagnosed ones. Relative to new patients (roughly 970), persistent patients exhibited greater sharing of public clonotypes (about 3,000).

Stated time point: newly diagnosed GD, antithyroid drugs for less than 3 months. PBMCs were the source of the RNA used for TCR sequencing. The source of the patients was an endocrinology department in Xi'an, China. V lost 6 bases and J lost 4; bases outside the gene matches: 8. CDR1 DFQATT and CDR2 SNEGSKA come from the germline V gene (reference sequence). This CDR3 region has 16 residues. Library construction for TCR beta used iRepertoire HTBI primers and Arm-PCR of CDR3 regions. TCRdb itself ran the multiplex PCR reads through MiXCR, one entry per CDR3 protein. Of hundreds of thousands of distinct CDR3 sequences listed, around 15% are singletons. To note about this clonotype: The antigen is not known.

Here the sequenced sample was peripheral blood mononuclear cells (PBMCs), taken at new diagnosis, from a patient treated with antithyroid drugs. The genes are TRBV20-1 and TRBJ2-1; 14 bases agree with TRBD2. The source of this sequence is a female donor with Graves disease. The CDR3 loop is CSAVGTSGSDYNEQFF. The CDR3 DNA reads as TGCAGTGCGGTAGGGACTAGCGGGAGCGATTACAATGAGCAGTTCTTC.